The next 12 T cell receptor beta chains were all read from a single sample in a study of T cell responses to AZD1222 COVID-19 vaccine. Some clones are missing from TCRdb's copy, which holds only in-frame ones; the method was immunoSEQ multiplex PCR. The sample includes more than 100,000 clones, approximately 84% of them seen just once. Source: peripheral blood, taken on day 0 of AZD1222 vaccination. These receptors all come from an adult in good health.

Turning to this clone: Its ends do not fully match the called genes, so a read error is possible. The chain employs TRBV12-3 or TRBV12-4 and TRBJ1-2; 9 nucleotides align to TRBD1. CDR3 size: 13 residues. This chain's CDR3 is CASTLGTGSGYTF. The CDR3 nucleotides are TGTGCCAGCACTTTAGGGACAGGGTCTGGCTACACCTTC.

The chain couples TRBV19 to TRBJ1-5; D not certain. This CDR3 is built from 14 residues. Trimming shortened V by 2 bases and J by 2 bases, and 7 bases separated the two germline ends. Germline V gene data show CDR1 as LNHDA and CDR2 as SQIVND (reference sequence). CDR3 protein: CASSIKGGNQPQHF. In nucleotides, the CDR3 is TGTGCCAGTAGTATAAAGGGTGGCAATCAGCCCCAGCATTTT. Drawing the rest from reference TRBV19 and TRBJ1-5, the complete variable domain is DGGITQSPKYLFRKEGQNVTLSCEQNLNHDAMYWYRQDPGQGLRLIYYSQIVNDFQKGDIAEGYSVSREKKESFPLTVTSAQKNPTAFYLCASSIKGGNQPQHFGDGTRLSIL.

This rearrangement joins TRBV6-6 to TRBJ1-1; D is uncertain. The CDR3 length is 13 residues. Trimming pared 7 bases from V and 0 bases from J, leaving 9 bases between. The germline V gene encodes CDR1 MNHNY and CDR2 SVGAGI (reference sequence). CDR3 nucleotide sequence: TGTGCCAGCACCCCCAGCCTGAACACTGAAGCTTTCTTT. Its protein product is CASTPSLNTEAFF.

The rearrangement joins TRBV19 to TRBJ2-7, with D possibly being TRBD1 (6 bases). The CDR3 consists of 13 residues. The germline CDR1 and CDR2 sequences are LNHDA and SQIVND (reference sequence). Trimming cost V 5 bases and J 4 bases, with 12 bases left between them. CDR3 sequence (DNA): TGTGCCAGTAGTGCCCAACAGGGATACGAGCAGTACTTC. This sequence encodes CASSAQQGYEQYF.

The gene calls are TRBV4-2 and TRBJ2-5, with 14 bases that match TRBD2. V was clipped by 4 bases and J by 2 bases; unmatched bases: 6. CDR1 is LGHNA, CDR2 YNFKEQ, per germline. The CDR3 length is 17 residues. CDR3 in amino acids: CASSRTSGGKIQETQYF. As DNA, the CDR3 is TGTGCCAGCAGCCGGACTAGCGGGGGGAAGATTCAAGAGACCCAGTACTTC.

The chain links TRBV7-2 to TRBJ1-5; TRBD1 is a possible D gene (5 bases). V shed 0 bases and J shed 6 bases, with 12 bases lying between them. The CDR3 runs 15 residues. The germline gives CDR1 SGHTA, CDR2 FQGNSA. This CDR3 reads CASSLAMTGGQPQHF. The CDR3 DNA reads TGTGCCAGCAGCTTAGCAATGACGGGGGGTCAGCCCCAGCATTTT.

The J gene is TRBJ2-7, the V gene TRBV7-3; perhaps TRBD1 as D (5 bases). Trimming left V 1 base short and J 3 bases short, with 16 bases between. The CDR3 totals 16 residues. Germline V gene lookup returns CDR1 SGHTA and CDR2 FQGTGA. The DNA of the CDR3 is TGTGCCAGCAGCTTAAAGGGGTGGGCAGGGAACTACGAGCAGTACTTC. Protein: CASSLKGWAGNYEQYF.

This chain connects TRBV4-1 to TRBJ2-2; D gene uncertain. Germline V CDR1 and CDR2: MGHRA, YSYEKL. Trimming stripped 3 bases from V and 2 bases from J, with 4 bases between. This CDR3 is built from 13 residues. CDR3 protein: CASSQLNTGELFF. In DNA form, the CDR3 reads TGCGCCAGCAGCCAGCTCAACACCGGGGAGCTGTTTTTT.

The genes are TRBV4-1 and TRBJ2-3; D may be TRBD1 or TRBD2 (6 bases each). Germline V gives CDR1 MGHRA, CDR2 YSYEKL. V was shortened by 4 bases and J by 2 bases, with 13 bases between the two germline ends. The CDR3 runs to 15 residues. The CDR3 DNA is TGCGCCAGCAGCCCGTCGGGGGCCTTCACAGATACGCAGTATTTT. Amino acids: CASSPSGAFTDTQYF.

The chain is built from TRBV6-2 or TRBV6-3 and TRBJ1-5; D call uncertain. CDR3 length: 15 amino acids. V lost 2 bases to trimming and J lost 0 bases, with 8 bases between them. From germline, CDR1 is MNHEY and CDR2 SVGEGT. The CDR3 coding sequence is TGTGCCAGCAGTTACGCGTCGGATAGCAATCAGCCCCAGCATTTT. Translation: CASSYASDSNQPQHF.

The rearrangement uses TRBV10-3 and TRBJ1-6, with unresolved D. Trimming removed 3 bases from V and 5 bases from J, with 8 bases in between. The length of the CDR3 is 14 residues. CDR1 is ENHRY and CDR2 is SYGVKD in the germline V gene. CDR3 sequence (DNA): TGTGCCATCAGTGAAAGGCACGATAATTCACCCCTCCACTTT. This sequence encodes CAISERHDNSPLHF.

The CDR3: CASSRTTGASDSYEQYF. CDR3 bases: TGCGCCAGCAGCCGGACTACAGGGGCCTCCGACTCCTACGAGCAGTACTTC. The rearrangement links TRBV4-1 to TRBJ2-7; D may be TRBD1 (7 bases). V dropped 4 bases and J dropped 0 bases, with 19 bases sitting between them. CDR1 is MGHRA, CDR2 YSYEKL, per germline. The CDR3 contains 17 residues.